This T cell receptor (beta chain) comes out of a study of shared clonotypes between healthy human individuals. This CDR3 is 16 amino acids long. Unmatched junction bases numbered 8, after V lost 7 bases and J lost 2 bases. Looked up from germline, CDR1 is MDHEN and CDR2 is SYDVKM. A single count supports this clone. The genomic DNA of each subset was split evenly across several immunoSEQ plates. Assay used: immunoSEQ multiplex PCR; TCRdb lists only in-frame clones, some missing. The sample carries some 550,000 clones, more than 95% recorded once. This TCR was sampled from a woman in her thirties in good health. The rearrangement joins TRBV28 to TRBJ2-1; 10 nucleotides match TRBD2. The sequenced material came from naive CD4+ T cells sorted from blood. Stated subset: CD45RA+ positively selected. CDR3 sequence (DNA): TGTGCCAGCACCTCCGTTCTAGCGGGAGCCTACAATGAGCAGTTCTTC. Its protein is CASTSVLAGAYNEQFF.